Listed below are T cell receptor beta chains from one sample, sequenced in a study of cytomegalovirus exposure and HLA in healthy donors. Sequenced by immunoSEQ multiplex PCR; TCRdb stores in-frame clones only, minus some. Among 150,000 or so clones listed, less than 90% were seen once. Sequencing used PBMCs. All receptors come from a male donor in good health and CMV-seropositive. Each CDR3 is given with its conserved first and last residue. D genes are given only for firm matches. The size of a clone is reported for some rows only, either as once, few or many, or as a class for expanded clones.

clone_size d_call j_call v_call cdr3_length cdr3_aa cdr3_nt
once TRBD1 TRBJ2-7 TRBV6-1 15 CASTLLQGALYEQYF TGTGCCAGCACCCTTCTACAGGGGGCCCTCTACGAGCAGTACTTC
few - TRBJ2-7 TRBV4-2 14 CASSQAGAPREQYF TGTGCCAGCAGCCAGGCTGGGGCCCCAAGGGAGCAGTACTTC
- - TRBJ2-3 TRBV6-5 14 CASSIGQYTDTQYF TGTGCCAGCAGTATAGGACAGTACACAGATACGCAGTATTTT
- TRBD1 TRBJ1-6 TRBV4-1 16 CASSQVLTGQNSPLHF TGCGCCAGCAGCCAAGTCTTAACGGGACAGAATTCACCCCTCCACTTT
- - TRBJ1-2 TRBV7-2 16 CASSFVGGRDGGGYTF TGTGCCAGCAGCTTTGTCGGGGGGCGGGATGGGGGGGGCTACACCTTC
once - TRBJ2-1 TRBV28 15 CASRLGGGLYNEQFF TGTGCCAGCAGATTGGGGGGAGGCCTCTACAATGAGCAGTTCTTC
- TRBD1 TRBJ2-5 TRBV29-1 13 CSVATGGIETQYF TGCAGCGTTGCGACAGGGGGCATAGAGACCCAGTACTTC
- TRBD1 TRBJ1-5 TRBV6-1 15 CASRDRGKDNQPQHF TGTGCCAGCAGAGACAGGGGAAAGGACAATCAGCCCCAGCATTTT
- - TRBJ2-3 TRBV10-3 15 CAISFGADRTDTQYF TGTGCCATCAGTTTTGGGGCGGACCGCACAGATACGCAGTATTTT
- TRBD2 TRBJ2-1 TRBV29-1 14 CSVDGSGRGNEQFF TGCAGCGTTGACGGGAGCGGGAGGGGCAATGAGCAGTTCTTC
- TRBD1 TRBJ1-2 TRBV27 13 CASSVGQGYGYTF TGTGCCAGCAGTGTTGGACAGGGTTATGGCTACACCTTC
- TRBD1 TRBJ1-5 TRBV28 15 CASSPSTGGQQPQHF TGTGCCAGCAGTCCCTCGACAGGGGGCCAACAGCCCCAGCATTTT
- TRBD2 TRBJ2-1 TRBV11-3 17 CASSRRLAGEGNNEQFF TGTGCCAGCAGCCGTCGACTAGCGGGAGAGGGAAACAATGAGCAGTTCTTC
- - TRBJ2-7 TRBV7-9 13 CASSLGGGYEQYF TGTGCCAGCAGCTTGGGGGGTGGTTACGAGCAGTACTTC
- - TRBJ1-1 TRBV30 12 CAWSPSSAEAFF TGTGCCTGGAGTCCCTCGAGTGCTGAAGCTTTCTTT
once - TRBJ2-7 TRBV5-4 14 CASSYRDNRHEQYF TGTGCCAGCAGCTACCGGGACAACCGGCACGAGCAGTACTTC
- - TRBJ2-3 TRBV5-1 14 CASREVGATDTQYF TGCGCCAGCAGAGAGGTTGGGGCGACAGATACGCAGTATTTT
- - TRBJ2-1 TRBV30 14 CAWLPGHGYNEQFF TGTGCCTGGCTTCCGGGACACGGCTACAATGAGCAGTTCTTC
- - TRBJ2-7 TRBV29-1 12 CSVEDRINEQYF TGCAGCGTTGAAGATAGAATTAACGAGCAGTACTTC
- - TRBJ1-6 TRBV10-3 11 CAVGQNSPLHF TGTGCCGTCGGACAGAATTCACCCCTCCACTTT
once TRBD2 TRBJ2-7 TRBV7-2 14 CASSPAVAGVEQYF TGTGCCAGCAGCCCCGCGGTAGCGGGAGTCGAGCAGTACTTC
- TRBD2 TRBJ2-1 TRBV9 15 CASSELAGATGEQFF TGTGCCAGCAGCGAACTAGCGGGAGCCACCGGCGAGCAGTTCTTC
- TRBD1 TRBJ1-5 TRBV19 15 CASSPRRQGEVGQHF TGTGCCAGTAGCCCACGGAGACAGGGGGAGGTTGGTCAGCATTTT
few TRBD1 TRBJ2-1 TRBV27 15 CASRLDRASYNEQFF TGTGCCAGCAGACTCGACAGGGCCTCCTACAATGAGCAGTTCTTC
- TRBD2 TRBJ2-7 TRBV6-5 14 CASSRWTSGYEQYF TGTGCCAGCAGTCGCTGGACTAGCGGCTACGAGCAGTACTTC
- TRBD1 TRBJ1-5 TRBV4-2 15 CVSSQEQGGSQPQHF TGTGTCAGCAGCCAAGAACAGGGGGGGAGTCAGCCCCAGCATTTT
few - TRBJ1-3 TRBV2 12 CATSGPGNTIYF TGTGCCACTTCAGGGCCTGGAAACACCATATATTTT
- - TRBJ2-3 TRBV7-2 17 CASSLVDILTTTDTQYF TGTGCCAGCAGCTTAGTGGACATACTTACAACCACAGATACGCAGTATTTT
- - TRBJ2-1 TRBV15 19 CATSRDRAGGASSYNEQFF TGTGCCACCAGCAGAGATCGGGCTGGGGGGGCCAGCTCCTACAATGAGCAGTTCTTC
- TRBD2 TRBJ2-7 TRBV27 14 CASSPSGRAREQYF TGTGCCAGCAGCCCTAGCGGGAGGGCCCGAGAGCAGTACTTC
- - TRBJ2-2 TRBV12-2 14 CATSPGEPTGELFF TGTGCAACCTCGCCAGGGGAGCCTACCGGGGAGCTGTTTTTT
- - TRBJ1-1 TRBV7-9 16 CASSSHTGLMNTEAFF TGTGCCAGCAGCTCGCACACAGGGCTCATGAACACTGAAGCTTTCTTT
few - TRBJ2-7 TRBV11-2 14 CASSSTGTLEEQYF TGTGCCAGCAGCTCTACCGGGACACTCGAGGAGCAGTACTTC
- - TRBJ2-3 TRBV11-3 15 CASSLDGGSTDTQYF TGTGCCAGCAGCTTAGACGGGGGAAGCACAGATACGCAGTATTTT
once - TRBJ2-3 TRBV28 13 CASSFSSADTQYF TGTGCCAGCTCGTTCTCATCTGCGGATACGCAGTATTTT
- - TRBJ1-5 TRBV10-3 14 CAISETDSNQPQHF TGTGCCATCAGTGAGACAGATAGCAATCAGCCCCAGCATTTT
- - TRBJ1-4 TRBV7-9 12 CASGRGREKLFF TGTGCCAGTGGCAGGGGCAGGGAAAAACTGTTTTTT
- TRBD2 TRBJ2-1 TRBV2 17 CASRRTSGRGNYNEQFF TGTGCCAGCAGACGGACTAGCGGGAGAGGGAACTACAATGAGCAGTTCTTC
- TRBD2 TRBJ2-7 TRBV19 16 CASSMGGLAASYEQYF TGTGCCAGTAGTATGGGAGGACTAGCGGCCTCCTACGAGCAGTACTTC
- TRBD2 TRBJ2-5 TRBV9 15 CASSVEGGPQETQYF TGTGCCAGCAGCGTTGAGGGAGGGCCCCAAGAGACCCAGTACTTC
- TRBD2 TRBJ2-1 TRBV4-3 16 CASSQEGLAGVNEQFF TGCGCCAGCAGCCAAGAAGGTCTAGCGGGAGTGAATGAGCAGTTCTTC
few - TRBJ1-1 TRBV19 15 CASSSLTVTNTEAFF TGTGCCAGTAGTTCCTTGACAGTGACTAACACTGAAGCTTTCTTT
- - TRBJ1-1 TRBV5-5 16 CASSLRSRGIGTEAFF TGTGCCAGCAGCTTGAGATCTAGAGGGATTGGGACTGAAGCTTTCTTT
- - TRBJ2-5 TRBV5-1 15 CASSLATGLGETQYF TGCGCCAGCAGCTTGGCCACAGGGCTTGGGGAGACCCAGTACTTC
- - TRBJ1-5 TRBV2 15 CASSEGQEGHQPQHF TGTGCCAGCAGTGAGGGGCAGGAGGGGCATCAGCCCCAGCATTTT
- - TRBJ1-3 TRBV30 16 CAWRGRQVGSGNTIYF TGTGCCTGGAGGGGCCGACAGGTTGGCTCTGGAAACACCATATATTTT
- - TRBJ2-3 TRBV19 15 CASSIGSGHTDTQYF TGTGCCAGTAGTATAGGAAGCGGGCATACAGATACGCAGTATTTT
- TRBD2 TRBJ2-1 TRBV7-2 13 CASSLGTSGGQFF TGTGCCAGCAGCTTAGGGACTAGCGGGGGACAGTTCTTC
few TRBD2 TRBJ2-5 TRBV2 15 CATGLAGGYQETQYF TGTGCCACCGGACTAGCGGGAGGTTACCAAGAGACCCAGTACTTC
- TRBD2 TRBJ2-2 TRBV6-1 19 CASSGGGGSGSTYTGELFF TGTGCCAGCAGTGGGGGAGGGGGTAGCGGGAGCACCTACACCGGGGAGCTGTTTTTT
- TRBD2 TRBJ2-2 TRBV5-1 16 CASSRGLAENTGELFF TGCGCCAGCAGCCGGGGACTAGCGGAGAACACCGGGGAGCTGTTTTTT
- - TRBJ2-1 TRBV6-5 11 CASSYASRQFF TGTGCCAGCAGTTATGCGAGCCGTCAGTTCTTC
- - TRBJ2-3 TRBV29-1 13 CSVADSSTDTQYF TGCAGCGTTGCCGACAGCAGCACAGATACGCAGTATTTT
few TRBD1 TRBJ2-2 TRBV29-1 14 CSVGTGANTGELFF TGCAGCGTTGGGACAGGGGCGAACACCGGGGAGCTGTTTTTT
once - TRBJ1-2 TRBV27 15 CASSLRGGMIYGYTF TGTGCCAGCAGTTTAAGAGGGGGAATGATCTATGGCTACACCTTC
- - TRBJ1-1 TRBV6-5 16 CASSYSGQGVNTEAFF TGTGCCAGCAGTTACTCAGGGCAGGGCGTGAACACTGAAGCTTTCTTT
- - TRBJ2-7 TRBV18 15 CASSPPVATSYEQYF TGTGCCAGCTCACCACCGGTTGCCACATCCTACGAGCAGTACTTC
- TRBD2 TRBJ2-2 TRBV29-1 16 CSVITLAGDHTGELFF TGCAGCGTGATTACCTTAGCGGGAGATCACACCGGGGAGCTGTTTTTT
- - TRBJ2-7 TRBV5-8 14 CASSDRQMAGEQYF TGTGCCAGCAGCGACCGTCAGATGGCAGGCGAGCAGTACTTC
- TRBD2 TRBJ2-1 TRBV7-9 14 CASIGLAVYNEQFF TGTGCCAGCATAGGACTAGCGGTATACAATGAGCAGTTCTTC